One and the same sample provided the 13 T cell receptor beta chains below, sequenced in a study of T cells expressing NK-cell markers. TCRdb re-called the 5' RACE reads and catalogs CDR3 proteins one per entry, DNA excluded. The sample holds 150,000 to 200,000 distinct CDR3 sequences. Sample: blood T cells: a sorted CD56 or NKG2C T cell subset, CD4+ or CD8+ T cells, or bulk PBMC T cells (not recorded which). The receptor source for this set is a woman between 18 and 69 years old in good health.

The CDR3: CAWSARAVGAEAFF. V gene TRBV30 combines with J gene TRBJ1-1. The CDR3 has 14 amino acids. The germline V gene encodes CDR1 GTSNPN and CDR2 SVGIG (reference sequence).

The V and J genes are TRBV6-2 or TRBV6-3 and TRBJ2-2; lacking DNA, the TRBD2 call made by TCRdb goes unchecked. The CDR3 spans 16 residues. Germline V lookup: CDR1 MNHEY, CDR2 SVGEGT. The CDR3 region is CASRRGAGTNTGELFF.

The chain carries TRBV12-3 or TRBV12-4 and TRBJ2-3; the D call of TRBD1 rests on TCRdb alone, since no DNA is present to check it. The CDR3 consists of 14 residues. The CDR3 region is CASSARQVPDTQYF.

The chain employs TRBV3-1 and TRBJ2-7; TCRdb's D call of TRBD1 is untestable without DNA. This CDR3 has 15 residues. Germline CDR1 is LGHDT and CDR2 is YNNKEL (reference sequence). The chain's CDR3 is CASRPSGGQAYEQYF.

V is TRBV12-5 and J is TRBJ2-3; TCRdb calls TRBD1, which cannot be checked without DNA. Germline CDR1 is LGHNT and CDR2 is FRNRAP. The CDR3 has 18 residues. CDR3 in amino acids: CASGLSLGAGGSTDTQYF.

The CDR3 here is CASSLMTGTYEQYF. The chain couples TRBV4-1 to TRBJ2-7; TCRdb outputs TRBD1, but without DNA this stays unchecked. The length of the CDR3 is 14 residues. From germline, CDR1 is MGHRA and CDR2 YSYEKL.

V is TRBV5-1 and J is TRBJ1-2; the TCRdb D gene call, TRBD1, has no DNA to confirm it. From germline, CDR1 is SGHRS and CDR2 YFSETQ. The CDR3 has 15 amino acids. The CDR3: CASSIGTGPNYGYTF.

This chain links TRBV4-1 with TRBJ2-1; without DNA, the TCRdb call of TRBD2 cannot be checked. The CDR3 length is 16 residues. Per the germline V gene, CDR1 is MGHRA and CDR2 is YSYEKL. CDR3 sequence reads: CASSQVTSLSYNEQFF.

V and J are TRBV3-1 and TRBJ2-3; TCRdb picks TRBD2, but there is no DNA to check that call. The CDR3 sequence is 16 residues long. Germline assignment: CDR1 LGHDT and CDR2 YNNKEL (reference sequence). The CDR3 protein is CASSQELAGLTDTQYF.

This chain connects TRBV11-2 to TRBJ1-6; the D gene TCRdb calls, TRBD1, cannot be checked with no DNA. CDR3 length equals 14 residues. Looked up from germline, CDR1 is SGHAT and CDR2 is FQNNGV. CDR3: CASSLGGQVAPLHF.

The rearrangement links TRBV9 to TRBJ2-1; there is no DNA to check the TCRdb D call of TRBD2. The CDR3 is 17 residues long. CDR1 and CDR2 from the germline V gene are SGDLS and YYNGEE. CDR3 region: CASSASLLANLYNEQFF.

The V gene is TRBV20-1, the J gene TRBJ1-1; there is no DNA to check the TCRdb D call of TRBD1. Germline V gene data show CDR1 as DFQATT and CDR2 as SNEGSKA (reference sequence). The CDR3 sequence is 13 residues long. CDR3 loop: CSARRDRFSEAFF.

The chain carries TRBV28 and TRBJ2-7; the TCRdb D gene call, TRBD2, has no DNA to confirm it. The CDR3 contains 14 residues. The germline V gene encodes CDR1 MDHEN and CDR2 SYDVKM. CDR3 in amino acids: CASRPQSGRHEQYF.